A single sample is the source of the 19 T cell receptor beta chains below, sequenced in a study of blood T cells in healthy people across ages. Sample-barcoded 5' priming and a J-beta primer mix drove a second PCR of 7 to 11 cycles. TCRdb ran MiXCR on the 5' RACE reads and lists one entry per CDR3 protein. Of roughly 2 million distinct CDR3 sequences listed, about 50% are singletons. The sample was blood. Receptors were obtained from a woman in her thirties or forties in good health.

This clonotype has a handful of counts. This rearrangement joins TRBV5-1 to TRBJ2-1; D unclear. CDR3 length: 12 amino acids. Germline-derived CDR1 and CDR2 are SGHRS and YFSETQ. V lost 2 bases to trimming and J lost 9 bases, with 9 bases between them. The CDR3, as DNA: TGCGCCAGCAGCTTAGACTGGGGTGAGCAGTTCTTC. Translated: CASSLDWGEQFF.

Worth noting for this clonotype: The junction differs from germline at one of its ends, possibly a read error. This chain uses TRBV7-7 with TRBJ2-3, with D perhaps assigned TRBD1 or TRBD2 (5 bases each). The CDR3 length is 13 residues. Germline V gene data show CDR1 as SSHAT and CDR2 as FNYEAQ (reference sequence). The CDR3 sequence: CASSLGTGCAQYF. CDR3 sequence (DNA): TGTGCTAGCAGCTTAGGGACGGGGTGCGCGCAGTATTTT.

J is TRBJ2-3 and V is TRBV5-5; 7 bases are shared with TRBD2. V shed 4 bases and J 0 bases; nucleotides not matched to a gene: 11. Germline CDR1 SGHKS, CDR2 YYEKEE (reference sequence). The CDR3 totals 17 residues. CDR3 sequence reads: CASSDESGALSTDTQYF. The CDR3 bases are TGTGCCAGCAGCGACGAGAGCGGGGCGCTTAGCACAGATACGCAGTATTTT.

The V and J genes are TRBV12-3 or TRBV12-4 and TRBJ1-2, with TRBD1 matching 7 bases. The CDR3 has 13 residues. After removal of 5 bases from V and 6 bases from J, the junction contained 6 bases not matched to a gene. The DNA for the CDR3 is TGTGCCAGCAGTGAAACAGGGGCCGATGGCTACACCTTC. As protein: CASSETGADGYTF.

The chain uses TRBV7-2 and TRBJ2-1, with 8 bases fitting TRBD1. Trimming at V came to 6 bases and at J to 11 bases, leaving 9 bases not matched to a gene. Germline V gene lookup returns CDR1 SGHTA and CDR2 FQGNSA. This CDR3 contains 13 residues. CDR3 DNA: TGTGCCAGCAGGAAGGAGGACAGGGAACAGCAGTTCTTC. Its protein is CASRKEDREQQFF. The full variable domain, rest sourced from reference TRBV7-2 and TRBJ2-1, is GAGVSQSPSNKVTEKGKDVELRCDPISGHTALYWYRQSLGQGLEFLIYFQGNSAPDKSGLPSDRFSAERTGGSVSTLTIQRTQQEDSAVYLCASRKEDREQQFFGPGTRLTVL.

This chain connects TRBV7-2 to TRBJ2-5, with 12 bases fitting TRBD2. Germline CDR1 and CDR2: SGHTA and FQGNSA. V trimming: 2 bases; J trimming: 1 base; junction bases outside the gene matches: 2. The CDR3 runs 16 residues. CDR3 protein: CASSLRGLAGQETQYF. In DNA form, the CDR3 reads TGTGCCAGCAGCTTACGGGGACTAGCGGGCCAAGAGACCCAGTACTTC.

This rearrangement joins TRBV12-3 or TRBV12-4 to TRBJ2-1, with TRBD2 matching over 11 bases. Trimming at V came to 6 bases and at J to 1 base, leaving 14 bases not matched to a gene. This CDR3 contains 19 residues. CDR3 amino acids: CASRGGTLASGGSYNEQFF. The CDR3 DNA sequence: TGTGCCAGCAGGGGTGGAACTCTCGCTAGCGGGGGGTCCTACAATGAGCAGTTCTTC.

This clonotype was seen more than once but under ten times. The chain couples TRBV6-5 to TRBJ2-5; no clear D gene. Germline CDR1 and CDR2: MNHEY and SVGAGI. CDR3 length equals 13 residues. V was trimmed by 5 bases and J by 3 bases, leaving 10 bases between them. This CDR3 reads CASSDNEEETQYF. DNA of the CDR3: TGTGCCAGCAGTGACAATGAGGAAGAGACCCAGTACTTC.

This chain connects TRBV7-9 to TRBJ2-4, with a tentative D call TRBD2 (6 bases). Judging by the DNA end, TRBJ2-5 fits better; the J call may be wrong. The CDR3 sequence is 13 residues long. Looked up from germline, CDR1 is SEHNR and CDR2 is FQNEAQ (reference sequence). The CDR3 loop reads CASAWDFQETQYF. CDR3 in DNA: TGTGCCAGCGCCTGGGACTTCCAAGAGACCCAGTACTTC.

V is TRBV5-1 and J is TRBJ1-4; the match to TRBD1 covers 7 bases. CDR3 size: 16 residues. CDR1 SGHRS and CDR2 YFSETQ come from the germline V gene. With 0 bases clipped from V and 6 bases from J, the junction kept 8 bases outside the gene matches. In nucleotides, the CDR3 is TGCGCCAGCAGCTTGGAGCCTGACAGGGTGGATGAAAAACTGTTTTTT. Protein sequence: CASSLEPDRVDEKLFF.

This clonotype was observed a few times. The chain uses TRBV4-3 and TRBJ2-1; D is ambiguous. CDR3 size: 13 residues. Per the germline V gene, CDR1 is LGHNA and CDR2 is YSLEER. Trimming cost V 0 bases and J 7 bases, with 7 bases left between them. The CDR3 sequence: CASSQDFRNEQFF. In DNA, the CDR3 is TGCGCCAGCAGCCAAGATTTCAGAAATGAGCAGTTCTTC.

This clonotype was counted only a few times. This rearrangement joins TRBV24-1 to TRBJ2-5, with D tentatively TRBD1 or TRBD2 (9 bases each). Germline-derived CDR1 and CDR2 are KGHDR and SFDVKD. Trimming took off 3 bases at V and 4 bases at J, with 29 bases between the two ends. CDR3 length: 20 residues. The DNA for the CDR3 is TGTGCCACCAGTGATCCGGGACAGGGTCTAGCGGGGCATGGGGGAGAGACCCAGTACTTC. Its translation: CATSDPGQGLAGHGGETQYF.

CDR3 in amino acids: CASSKGGVYDYGYTF. The CDR3 DNA reads TGTGCCAGCAGCAAAGGAGGGGTTTATGACTATGGCTACACCTTC. The J gene is TRBJ1-2, the V gene TRBV7-9; TRBD1 might be the D (5 bases). CDR3 length: 15 amino acids. Germline values: CDR1 SEHNR, CDR2 FQNEAQ (reference sequence). Deletions cut 5 bases from V and 3 bases from J, with 16 bases between.

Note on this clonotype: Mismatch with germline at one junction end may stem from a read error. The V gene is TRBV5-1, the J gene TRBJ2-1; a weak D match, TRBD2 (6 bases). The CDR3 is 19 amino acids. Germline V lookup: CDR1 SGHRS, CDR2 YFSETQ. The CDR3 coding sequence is TGCGCCAGCAGCTTAGTGGGCGGGGTCGAACCCCTGGGCTACAAGGAGCAGTTCTTC. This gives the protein CASSLVGGVEPLGYKEQFF.

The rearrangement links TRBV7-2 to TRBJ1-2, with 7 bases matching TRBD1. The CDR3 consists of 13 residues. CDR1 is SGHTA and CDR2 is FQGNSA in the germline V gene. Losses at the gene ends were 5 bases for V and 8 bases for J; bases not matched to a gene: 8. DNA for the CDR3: TGTGCCAGCAGCCTAACCAGGGGGGGCGGCTACACCTTC. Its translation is CASSLTRGGGYTF.

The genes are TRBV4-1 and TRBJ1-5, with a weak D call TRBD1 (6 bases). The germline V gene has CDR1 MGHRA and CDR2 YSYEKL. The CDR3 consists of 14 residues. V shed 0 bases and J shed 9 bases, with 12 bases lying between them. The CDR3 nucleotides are TGCGCCAGCAGCCAAGAACAGGGAACGCCGCCCCAGCATTTT. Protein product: CASSQEQGTPPQHF.

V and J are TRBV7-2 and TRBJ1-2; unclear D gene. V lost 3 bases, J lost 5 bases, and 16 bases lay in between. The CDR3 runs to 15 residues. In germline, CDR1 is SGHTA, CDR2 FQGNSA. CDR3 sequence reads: CASSFPLTASYGYTF. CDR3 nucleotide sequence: TGTGCCAGCAGCTTCCCCCTCACAGCTTCGTATGGCTACACCTTC.

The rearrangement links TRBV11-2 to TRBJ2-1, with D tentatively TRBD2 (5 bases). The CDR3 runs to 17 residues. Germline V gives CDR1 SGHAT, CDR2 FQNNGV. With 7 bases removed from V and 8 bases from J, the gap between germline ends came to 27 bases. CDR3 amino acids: CASIQEAVLPRSYEQFF. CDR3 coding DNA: TGTGCCAGCATCCAGGAGGCGGTGCTCCCGCGGTCGTATGAGCAGTTCTTC.

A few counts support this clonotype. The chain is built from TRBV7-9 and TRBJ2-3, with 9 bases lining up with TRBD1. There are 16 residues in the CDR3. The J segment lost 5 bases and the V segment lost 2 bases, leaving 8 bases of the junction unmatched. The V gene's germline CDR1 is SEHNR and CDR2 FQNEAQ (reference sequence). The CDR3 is CASSLRGQGGGDTQYF. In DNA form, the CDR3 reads TGTGCCAGCAGCTTAAGGGGACAGGGCGGGGGAGATACGCAGTATTTT.